The sequence of this T cell receptor beta chain was determined in a study of T cells in Graves' hyperthyroidism and ophthalmopathy. The investigators amplified TCR beta CDR3 regions from RNA transcripts. The study used the HTBI primer set for a first-round RT-PCR of the TCR CDR3. TCRdb reprocessed the multiplex PCR reads with MiXCR, giving one entry per CDR3 protein. The table includes roughly 580,000 distinct CDR3 sequences, over 11% detected once. The TCR originated in a woman aged 30 to 39 with Graves' hyperthyroidism that later progressed to Graves' ophthalmopathy. Sequenced sample: blood.

The CDR3 nucleotides are TGTGCCATCAGTCCGGGACAGGGGAGCAATCAGCCCCAGCATTTT. This sequence encodes CAISPGQGSNQPQHF. The V and J genes are TRBV10-3 and TRBJ1-5; 10 nucleotides align to TRBD1. CDR1 and CDR2 from the germline V gene are ENHRY and SYGVKD. V lost 5 bases to trimming and J lost 1 base; unmatched junction nucleotides: 2. This CDR3 is 15 amino acids long.